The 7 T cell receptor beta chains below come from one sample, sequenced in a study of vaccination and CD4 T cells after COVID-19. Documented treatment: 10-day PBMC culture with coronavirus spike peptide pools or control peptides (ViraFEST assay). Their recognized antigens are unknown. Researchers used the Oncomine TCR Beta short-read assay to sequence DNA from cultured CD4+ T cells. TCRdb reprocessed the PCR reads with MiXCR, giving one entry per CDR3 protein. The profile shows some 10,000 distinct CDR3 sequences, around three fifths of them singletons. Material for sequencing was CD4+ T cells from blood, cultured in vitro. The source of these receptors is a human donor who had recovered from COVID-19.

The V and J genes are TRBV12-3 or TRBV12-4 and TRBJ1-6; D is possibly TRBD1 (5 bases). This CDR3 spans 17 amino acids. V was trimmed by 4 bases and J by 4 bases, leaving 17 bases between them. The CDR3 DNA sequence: TGTGCCAGCAGTTCCGGGGCACTCAAGGCTTATAATTCACCCCTCCACTTT. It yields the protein CASSSGALKAYNSPLHF.

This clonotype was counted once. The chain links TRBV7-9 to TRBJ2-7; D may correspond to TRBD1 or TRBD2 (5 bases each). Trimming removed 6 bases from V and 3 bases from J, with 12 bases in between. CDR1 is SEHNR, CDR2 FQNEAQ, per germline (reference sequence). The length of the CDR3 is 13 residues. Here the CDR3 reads CASSPGRFYEQYF. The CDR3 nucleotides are TGTGCCAGCAGTCCGGGACGCTTCTACGAGCAGTACTTC. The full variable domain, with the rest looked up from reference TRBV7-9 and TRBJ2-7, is DTGVSQNPRHKITKRGQNVTFRCDPISEHNRLYWYRQTLGQGPEFLTYFQNEAQLEKSRLLSDRFSAERPKGSFSTLEIQRTEQGDSAMYLCASSPGRFYEQYFGPGTRLTVT.

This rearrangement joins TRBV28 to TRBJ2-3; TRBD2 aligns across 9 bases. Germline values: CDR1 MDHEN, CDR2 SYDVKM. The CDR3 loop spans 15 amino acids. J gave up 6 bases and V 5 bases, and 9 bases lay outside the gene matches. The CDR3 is CASSGASGTGDTQYF. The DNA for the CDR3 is TGTGCCAGCAGTGGTGCTAGCGGGACGGGGGATACGCAGTATTTT.

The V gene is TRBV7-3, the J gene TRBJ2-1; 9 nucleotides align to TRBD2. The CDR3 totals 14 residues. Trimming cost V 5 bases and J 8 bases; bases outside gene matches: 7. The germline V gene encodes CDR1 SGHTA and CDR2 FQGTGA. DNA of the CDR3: TGTGCCAGCAGCCGACTAGCGGTGGGGGATGAGCAGTTCTTC. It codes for CASSRLAVGDEQFF. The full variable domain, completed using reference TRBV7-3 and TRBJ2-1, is GAGVSQTPSNKVTEKGKYVELRCDPISGHTALYWYRQSLGQGPEFLIYFQGTGAADDSGLPNDRFFAVRPEGSVSTLKIQRTERGDSAVYLCASSRLAVGDEQFFGPGTRLTVL.

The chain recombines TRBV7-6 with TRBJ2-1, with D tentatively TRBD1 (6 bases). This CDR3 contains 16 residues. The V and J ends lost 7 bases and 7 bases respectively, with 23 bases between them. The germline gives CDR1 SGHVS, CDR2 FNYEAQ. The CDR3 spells CASMGHSAPGNNEQFF. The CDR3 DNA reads TGTGCCAGCATGGGACATTCCGCGCCGGGGAATAATGAGCAGTTCTTC.

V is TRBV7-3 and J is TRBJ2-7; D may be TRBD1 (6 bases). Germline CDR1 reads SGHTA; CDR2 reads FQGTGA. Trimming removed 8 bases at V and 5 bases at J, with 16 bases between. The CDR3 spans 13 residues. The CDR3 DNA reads TGTGCCAGCGCCTTCTCCAGGGGCGACGAGCAGTACTTC. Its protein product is CASAFSRGDEQYF.

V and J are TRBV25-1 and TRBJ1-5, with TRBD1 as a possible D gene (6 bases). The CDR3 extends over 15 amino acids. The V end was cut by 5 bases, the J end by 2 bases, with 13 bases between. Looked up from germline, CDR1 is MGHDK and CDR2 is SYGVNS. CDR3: CASSPTGFGNQPQHF. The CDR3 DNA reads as TGTGCCAGCAGTCCTACAGGGTTCGGCAATCAGCCCCAGCATTTT.